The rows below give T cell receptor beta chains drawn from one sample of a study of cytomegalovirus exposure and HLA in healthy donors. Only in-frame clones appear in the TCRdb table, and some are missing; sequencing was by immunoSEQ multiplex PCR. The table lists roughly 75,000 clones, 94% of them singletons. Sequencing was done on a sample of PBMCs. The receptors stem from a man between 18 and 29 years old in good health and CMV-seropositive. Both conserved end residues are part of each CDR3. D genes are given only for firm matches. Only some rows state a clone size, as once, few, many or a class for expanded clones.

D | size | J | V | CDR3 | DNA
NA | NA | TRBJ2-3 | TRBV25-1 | CASADRPVPDTQYF | TGTGCCAGCGCGGACAGACCGGTGCCAGATACGCAGTATTTT
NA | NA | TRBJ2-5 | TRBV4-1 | CASSQGWTAQETQYF | TGCGCCAGCAGCCAAGGGTGGACAGCCCAAGAGACCCAGTACTTC
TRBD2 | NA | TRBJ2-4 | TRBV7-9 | CASSKDLGGGADIQYF | TGTGCCAGCAGCAAAGACCTGGGCGGGGGGGCTGACATTCAGTACTTC
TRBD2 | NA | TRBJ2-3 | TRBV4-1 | CASSQGNSGSQDTQYF | TGCGCCAGCAGCCAGGGGAATAGCGGGAGTCAAGATACGCAGTATTTT
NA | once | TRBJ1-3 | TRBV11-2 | CASSLYGNTIYF | TGTGCCAGCAGCCTTTATGGAAACACCATATATTTT
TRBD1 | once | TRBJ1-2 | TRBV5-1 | CASSLTTGARAGGYTF | TGCGCCAGCAGCTTGACTACAGGGGCCCGGGCTGGGGGCTACACCTTC
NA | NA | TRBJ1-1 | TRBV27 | CASSLTSRGVGSEAFF | TGTGCCAGCAGTTTGACTTCCCGGGGGGTCGGCTCTGAAGCTTTCTTT
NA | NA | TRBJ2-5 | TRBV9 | CASSLSSIVRETQYF | TGTGCCAGCAGCCTTAGTAGCATTGTGCGGGAGACCCAGTACTTC
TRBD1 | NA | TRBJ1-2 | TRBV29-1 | CSSPGTGGYTF | TGCAGCTCTCCCGGGACAGGGGGCTACACCTTC
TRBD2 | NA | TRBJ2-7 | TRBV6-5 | CASSYSTSGPPYEQYF | TGTGCCAGCAGTTATTCGACTAGCGGGCCACCCTACGAGCAGTACTTC
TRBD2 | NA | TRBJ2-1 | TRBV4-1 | CASSQDLTSGRIEQFF | TGCGCCAGCAGCCAAGATTTGACTAGCGGGAGGATTGAGCAGTTCTTC
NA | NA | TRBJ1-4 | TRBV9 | CASSRGEGATNEKLFF | TGTGCCAGCAGCCGAGGGGAGGGGGCAACTAATGAAAAACTGTTTTTT
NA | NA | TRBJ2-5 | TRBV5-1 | CASRADSGEETQYF | TGCGCCAGCAGGGCGGACAGTGGAGAAGAGACCCAGTACTTC
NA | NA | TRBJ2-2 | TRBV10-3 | CAISASAGGLNTGELFF | TGTGCCATCAGTGCGTCGGCAGGGGGGCTGAACACCGGGGAGCTGTTTTTT
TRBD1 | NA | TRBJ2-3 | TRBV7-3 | CASSLGTVGDTQYF | TGTGCCAGCAGCTTAGGGACAGTCGGGGATACGCAGTATTTT
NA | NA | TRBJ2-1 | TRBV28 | CASRFTAARDEQFF | TGTGCCAGCAGATTCACCGCGGCCCGGGATGAGCAGTTCTTC
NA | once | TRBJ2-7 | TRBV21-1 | CASSERRYEQYF | TGTGCCAGCAGTGAAAGGAGATACGAGCAGTACTTC
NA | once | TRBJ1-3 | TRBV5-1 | CASSLTDGNTIYF | TGCGCCAGCAGCTTGACAGATGGAAACACCATATATTTT
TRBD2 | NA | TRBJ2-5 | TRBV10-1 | CASSETSGRLETQYF | TGCGCCAGCAGTGAGACTAGCGGGAGGTTGGAGACCCAGTACTTC
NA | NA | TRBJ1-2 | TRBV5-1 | CASSLALQGGNYGYTF | TGCGCCAGCAGCTTGGCCCTGCAGGGCGGCAACTATGGCTACACCTTC
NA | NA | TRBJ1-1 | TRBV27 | CASRMRQTNTEAFF | TGTGCCAGCAGGATGAGACAGACGAACACTGAAGCTTTCTTT